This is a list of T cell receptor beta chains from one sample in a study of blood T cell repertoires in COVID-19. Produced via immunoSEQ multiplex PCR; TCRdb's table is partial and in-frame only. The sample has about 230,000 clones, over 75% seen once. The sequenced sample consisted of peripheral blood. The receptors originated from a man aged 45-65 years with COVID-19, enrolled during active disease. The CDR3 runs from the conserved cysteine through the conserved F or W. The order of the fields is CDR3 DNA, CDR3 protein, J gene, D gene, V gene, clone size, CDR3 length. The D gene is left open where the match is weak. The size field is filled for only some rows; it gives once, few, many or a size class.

TGTGCCACCAGTGATTCGGCAGGGTTGTATGGCTACACCTTC | CATSDSAGLYGYTF | TRBJ1-2 | . | TRBV24-1 | . | 14
TGTGCCAGCAGCTTAGGAGGGGGGGGGTATCAGCCCCAGCATTTT | CASSLGGGGYQPQHF | TRBJ1-5 | . | TRBV7-2 | . | 15
TGTGCCAGCAGTTTCTCAACAGGGTGGGCCTACGAGCAGTACTTC | CASSFSTGWAYEQYF | TRBJ2-7 | . | TRBV27 | . | 15
TGTGCCACGCGGGACAGGGGATTGAGCAATCAGCCCCAGCATTTT | CATRDRGLSNQPQHF | TRBJ1-5 | TRBD1 | TRBV28 | few | 15
TGTGCCAGCAGTGAGGGACAGGGGTTTGGGAATTCACCCCTCCACTTT | CASSEGQGFGNSPLHF | TRBJ1-6 | TRBD1 | TRBV2 | . | 16
TGTGCCAGCAGCGTAGCGGCGGGGGGCCCCAATGAGCAGTTCTTC | CASSVAAGGPNEQFF | TRBJ2-1 | TRBD2 | TRBV9 | . | 15
TGTGCCAGCAGCTTGTCGGCAGGGGGCATGAACACTGAAGCTTTCTTT | CASSLSAGGMNTEAFF | TRBJ1-1 | TRBD1 | TRBV5-5 | . | 16
TGTGCCAGCAGCGAAAGGACAGGACTGAACACCGGGGAGCTGTTTTTT | CASSERTGLNTGELFF | TRBJ2-2 | TRBD1 | TRBV9 | . | 16
TGCGCCAGCAGCCAAGGGATAGGAGGCAGAGACAATGAGCAGTTCTTC | CASSQGIGGRDNEQFF | TRBJ2-1 | . | TRBV4-3 | . | 16
TGTGCCAACAGCAGGGGGGGGAGGGTTAACAATGAGCAGTTCTTC | CANSRGGRVNNEQFF | TRBJ2-1 | . | TRBV7-2 | . | 15
TGTGCCAGCTCACCCCGCGAAACTTACGAGCAGTACTTC | CASSPRETYEQYF | TRBJ2-7 | . | TRBV18 | . | 13
TGTGCCAGCAGCTTACGAGCGGGAGGGGGGTCCTACGAGCAGTACTTC | CASSLRAGGGSYEQYF | TRBJ2-7 | TRBD2 | TRBV4-2 | . | 16
TGTGCCAGTAGTATCACCGGGACAGGGGAAGGTCAGCCCCAGCATTTT | CASSITGTGEGQPQHF | TRBJ1-5 | TRBD1 | TRBV19 | . | 16
TGTGCCAGCAGCCCCCGGCGGGGGCGTAGCTACAATGAGCAGTTCTTC | CASSPRRGRSYNEQFF | TRBJ2-1 | . | TRBV11-3 | . | 16
TGTGCCAGCAGCGTAGAGGGGTACACTGAAGCTTTCTTT | CASSVEGYTEAFF | TRBJ1-1 | . | TRBV9 | . | 13
TGCGCCAGCGGGGGACTAGCGGACACCGGGGAGCTGTTTTTT | CASGGLADTGELFF | TRBJ2-2 | TRBD2 | TRBV5-1 | . | 14
TGTGCCAGCAGCGCAATCCCCGGGACAGACACTGAAGCTTTCTTT | CASSAIPGTDTEAFF | TRBJ1-1 | TRBD1 | TRBV16 | few | 15
TGTGCCAGCAGCCCCCCGCCGGGGATGGCGGATACGCAGTATTTT | CASSPPPGMADTQYF | TRBJ2-3 | . | TRBV7-9 | . | 15
TGTGCCAGCAGCTTAGCACCCGGTAACTATGGCTACACCTTC | CASSLAPGNYGYTF | TRBJ1-2 | . | TRBV7-8 | . | 14
TGTGCCAGCAGTGTGACACAGGGGGCAGGGGAGCAGTACTTC | CASSVTQGAGEQYF | TRBJ2-7 | TRBD1 | TRBV27 | few | 14
TGTGCCAGCAGTGACTCCACGGGGGGATCCTACAATGAGCAGTTCTTC | CASSDSTGGSYNEQFF | TRBJ2-1 | TRBD2 | TRBV6-4 | . | 16
TGTGCCAGCACGCCAGGTGGGGCCGCACCCCGTAATGGACAGTACTTC | CASTPGGAAPRNGQYF | TRBJ2-4 | . | TRBV28 | . | 16
TGCGCCAGCAGCCCCGGGATTACAACTAATGAAAAACTGTTTTTT | CASSPGITTNEKLFF | TRBJ1-4 | . | TRBV5-1 | . | 15
TGTGCCAGCTCACCCGCATCCGGACTAGCGGGAGGGGGTTCCTACAATGAGCAGTTCTTC | CASSPASGLAGGGSYNEQFF | TRBJ2-1 | TRBD2 | TRBV18 | . | 20
TGTGCCAGCAGCGCGGCTGGCACAGATACGCAGTATTTT | CASSAAGTDTQYF | TRBJ2-3 | . | TRBV7-2 | . | 13
TGTGCCATCAGTGCCGTGGGACAGGGAGGCAATCAGCCCCAGCATTTT | CAISAVGQGGNQPQHF | TRBJ1-5 | TRBD1 | TRBV10-3 | . | 16
TGTGCCTGGAGTGTTGGCGGGGCTTTTGGGGCCAACGTCCTGACTTTC | CAWSVGGAFGANVLTF | TRBJ2-6 | . | TRBV30 | . | 16
TGTGCCTCCTCCCCCTCCCTGTCTAACTATGGCTACACCTTC | CASSPSLSNYGYTF | TRBJ1-2 | . | TRBV6-5 | . | 14
TGTGCCAGCAGCCCTCAGGGACTAGCGGGAGTAGGAGAGACCCAGTACTTC | CASSPQGLAGVGETQYF | TRBJ2-5 | TRBD2 | TRBV16 | . | 17
TGCGCCAGCAGCTCGGGGACAGGGAACTCCTACGAGCAGTACTTC | CASSSGTGNSYEQYF | TRBJ2-7 | TRBD1 | TRBV5-1 | . | 15
TGTGCCAGCAGCTTAAGGGGGCATGGGGATAATTCACCCCTCCACTTT | CASSLRGHGDNSPLHF | TRBJ1-6 | TRBD1 | TRBV5-4 | . | 16
TGCAGCGTTGTTGACCCGCGGGAGACCCAGTACTTC | CSVVDPRETQYF | TRBJ2-5 | . | TRBV29-1 | . | 12
TGTGCCAGCAGTTTAGCTCTGGGCTCCTACGAGCAGTACTTC | CASSLALGSYEQYF | TRBJ2-7 | . | TRBV6-5 | many | 14
TGTGCCAGTAGTATTATTTTTTCTAGTCGGGCCGGGGAGCTGTTTTTT | CASSIIFSSRAGELFF | TRBJ2-2 | . | TRBV19 | . | 16
TGTGCCAGTAGATTCAGGGTAGACTATGGCTACACCTTC | CASRFRVDYGYTF | TRBJ1-2 | . | TRBV19 | once | 13
TGTGCCAGCAGCGTAGCTACGGGGGAGACCTACGAGCAGTACTTC | CASSVATGETYEQYF | TRBJ2-7 | . | TRBV9 | . | 15
TGTGCCAGCAGTCCTACTTCGCCGACAGGGGGAAACACCATATATTTT | CASSPTSPTGGNTIYF | TRBJ1-3 | TRBD1 | TRBV7-9 | . | 16
TGTGCCAGCAGCCCCGCCAGGGTCTCCTACGAGCAGTACTTC | CASSPARVSYEQYF | TRBJ2-7 | . | TRBV3-1/TRBV3-2 | . | 14
TGTGCCAGCAGTTACTCGATGGCCATTCTCTCCTACGAGCAGTACTTC | CASSYSMAILSYEQYF | TRBJ2-7 | . | TRBV6-2/TRBV6-3 | . | 16
TGTGCCAGCGAGGGATTCGGGCCTGAAGCTTTCTTT | CASEGFGPEAFF | TRBJ1-1 | . | TRBV6-5 | . | 12
TGTGCCAGCAGCCCCTGGGACATTTACGAGCAGTACTTC | CASSPWDIYEQYF | TRBJ2-7 | . | TRBV7-9 | . | 13
TGCGCCAGCAGCCAAGGGACAGCCAGCACAGATACGCAGTATTTT | CASSQGTASTDTQYF | TRBJ2-3 | TRBD1 | TRBV5-1 | . | 15
TGTGCCAGCAGCTCTACAGGGAAGGTGAGACTAGCGGACAAAGAGACCCAGTACTTC | CASSSTGKVRLADKETQYF | TRBJ2-5 | TRBD2 | TRBV7-2 | . | 19
TGTGCCAGCAGCGTAGGGGGGGGCACCGGGGAGCTGTTTTTT | CASSVGGGTGELFF | TRBJ2-2 | TRBD2 | TRBV9 | . | 14
TGTGCCAGCAGTTTAATCGGTGAAAAACTGTTTTTT | CASSLIGEKLFF | TRBJ1-4 | . | TRBV28 | . | 12
TGTGCCAGCAGTGAAGCGCTGGCCACGGGCTATGGCTACACCTTC | CASSEALATGYGYTF | TRBJ1-2 | . | TRBV2 | . | 15
TGTGCCAGCAGCTTCGGGAGGGCCGTCTACAATGAGCAGTTCTTC | CASSFGRAVYNEQFF | TRBJ2-1 | TRBD2 | TRBV11-3 | . | 15
TGTGCCAGCAGTTTGCGTGGGGCAGGGGCCAACGTCCTGACTTTC | CASSLRGAGANVLTF | TRBJ2-6 | . | TRBV28 | few | 15
TGTGCCAGCAGGGGACAGGGGATCCGCGCGAACACCGGGGAGCTGTTTTTT | CASRGQGIRANTGELFF | TRBJ2-2 | TRBD1 | TRBV2 | few | 17
TGTGCCAGCAGGAAGGGACAGGGAGGGACCGGGGAGCTGTTTTTT | CASRKGQGGTGELFF | TRBJ2-2 | TRBD1 | TRBV6-5 | . | 15
TGTGCCAGCAGCTCGGGACTAGCGGGCCAAGAGACCCAGTACTTC | CASSSGLAGQETQYF | TRBJ2-5 | TRBD2 | TRBV11-2 | . | 15
TGTGCCAGCTCACCGACAGGATTCCCCTACGAGCAGTACTTC | CASSPTGFPYEQYF | TRBJ2-7 | . | TRBV18 | once | 14
TGTGCCAGCAGTCAACAGGTCCCCACCACTTATGGCTACACCTTC | CASSQQVPTTYGYTF | TRBJ1-2 | . | TRBV6-2/TRBV6-3 | few | 15